A single sample gave rise to the 17 T cell receptor beta chains below, sequenced in a study of blood T cell repertoires in COVID-19 (dated by TCRdb to about 2020). Receptor amplification or capture employed the immunoSEQ multiplex PCR assay. TCRdb limited this immuneACCESS table to in-frame rearrangements with V and J called. A share of clones is missing; checked studies link under half to unresolved V genes, and the rest is unexplained. The sample table records about 94,000 clones; about four fifths of these occur just once. The ten most abundant clones make up 6.3% of the sample. Specimen: peripheral blood. Every receptor here comes from a man aged 60-69 years with acute or convalescent COVID-19.

The rearrangement uses TRBV25-1 and TRBJ1-6, with D maybe TRBD1 (6 bases). Between the trimmed V and J ends, which lost 0 bases and 2 bases, there was a span of 11 bases. This CDR3 contains 17 residues. Germline V lookup: CDR1 MGHDK, CDR2 SYGVNS. CDR3 loop: CASSEYSGATYNSPLHF. CDR3 sequence (DNA): TGTGCCAGCAGTGAATATTCAGGGGCTACCTATAATTCACCCCTCCACTTT. The complete variable domain, with remaining parts taken from reference TRBV25-1 and TRBJ1-6, reads EADIYQTPRYLVIGTGKKITLECSQTMGHDKMYWYQQDPGMELHLIHYSYGVNSTEKGDLSSESTVSRIRTEHFPLTLESARPSHTSQYLCASSEYSGATYNSPLHFGNGTRLTVT.

The chain is built from TRBV4-3 and TRBJ2-7; D is perhaps TRBD2 (5 bases). The CDR3 has 14 residues. Per the germline V gene, CDR1 is LGHNA and CDR2 is YSLEER. The V end was cut by 0 bases, the J end by 2 bases, with 8 bases between. DNA for the CDR3: TGCGCCAGCAGCCAAGATCGGGGAACCTACGAGCAGTACTTC. This codes for CASSQDRGTYEQYF.

The chain links TRBV5-1 to TRBJ1-3; D uncertain. The CDR3 loop spans 14 amino acids. Trimming cost V 7 bases and J 2 bases, with 13 bases left between them. Germline V lookup: CDR1 SGHRS, CDR2 YFSETQ. CDR3 amino acids: CASRPDWAGNTIYF. The CDR3 nucleotides read TGCGCCAGCCGACCCGACTGGGCTGGAAACACCATATATTTT.

The genes are TRBV7-2 and TRBJ1-2; maybe TRBD1 (5 bases). Trimming cost V 4 bases and J 8 bases, with 14 bases left between them. The CDR3 totals 13 residues. Germline V CDR1 and CDR2: SGHTA, FQGNSA. CDR3 protein: CASSWTSGEGYTF. CDR3 nucleotide sequence: TGTGCCAGCAGCTGGACTTCGGGGGAAGGCTACACCTTC.

This rearrangement joins TRBV7-2 to TRBJ2-3; TRBD1 aligns across 7 bases. Germline-derived CDR1 and CDR2 are SGHTA and FQGNSA. The CDR3 consists of 14 residues. V was clipped by 1 base and J by 4 bases; unmatched bases: 2. CDR3: CASSLGTGADTQYF. CDR3 nucleotides: TGTGCCAGCAGCTTAGGGACAGGCGCAGATACGCAGTATTTT. The full variable domain, in which reference TRBV7-2 and TRBJ2-3 provide the parts outside the CDR3, is GAGVSQSPSNKVTEKGKDVELRCDPISGHTALYWYRQSLGQGLEFLIYFQGNSAPDKSGLPSDRFSAERTGGSVSTLTIQRTQQEDSAVYLCASSLGTGADTQYFGPGTRLTVL.

This chain links TRBV24-1 with TRBJ2-7, with D possibly TRBD1 on 6 matching bases. The V end lost 2 bases, the J end lost 12 bases, and 16 bases lay between the germline ends. The CDR3 spans 13 residues. Germline CDR1 and CDR2: KGHDR and SFDVKD. CDR3 sequence: CATSDYITGYTYF. The CDR3 DNA is TGTGCCACCAGTGATTATATAACAGGGTACACGTACTTC.

This chain links TRBV7-3 with TRBJ2-7; TRBD1 matches 9 bases. The V and J ends lost 5 bases and 3 bases, in that order; junction bases with no gene match: 5. Germline CDR1 reads SGHTA; CDR2 reads FQGTGA. CDR3 length: 14 amino acids. CDR3 in DNA: TGTGCCAGCAGCGAGGGGGACAGGGACTACGAGCAGTACTTC. Translating gives CASSEGDRDYEQYF.

The chain carries TRBV9 and TRBJ1-1, with D hard to call. The germline gives CDR1 SGDLS, CDR2 YYNGEE. Trimming shortened V by 4 bases and J by 3 bases, and 7 bases separated the two germline ends. This CDR3 has 12 residues. The CDR3 spells CASSPFDTEAFF. In DNA form, the CDR3 reads TGTGCCAGCAGCCCTTTTGACACTGAAGCTTTCTTT.

The chain has TRBV12-2 and TRBJ1-1; TRBD1, the table's D call, lacks a check against the DNA. TRBV12-2 is assigned pseudogene status. The CDR3 contains 16 residues. The CDR3 is CASRLYLRVMNTEAFF. Written as DNA, the CDR3 is TGTGCAAGTCGCTTATATCTCAGGGTAATGAACACTGAAGCTTTCTTT.

The gene calls are TRBV7-2 and TRBJ2-3; a weak D match, TRBD1 (8 bases). Trimming took 5 bases from V and 4 from J, leaving 19 bases between them. Germline V gene sequence: CDR1 SGHTA, CDR2 FQGNSA. The CDR3 is 16 amino acids. The chain's CDR3 is CASSLATGEGADTQYF. The CDR3 region has the DNA TGTGCCAGCAGCCTGGCGACAGGGGAGGGGGCAGATACGCAGTATTTT.

The chain is built from TRBV9 and TRBJ1-6, with no clear D. The germline V gene has CDR1 SGDLS and CDR2 YYNGEE. Deletions cut 0 bases from V and 10 bases from J, with 14 bases between. This CDR3 has 15 amino acids. As DNA, the CDR3 is TGTGCCAGCAGCGTAGATCCGGGGAACGGGTCACCCCTCCACTTT. Protein product: CASSVDPGNGSPLHF.

This clone has just a few counts. The J gene is TRBJ1-4, the V gene TRBV6-2 or TRBV6-3; D not certain. V was cut by 5 bases and J by 2 bases, with 12 bases left in between. Germline values: CDR1 MNHEY, CDR2 SVGEGT. This CDR3 is 15 amino acids long. CDR3 in amino acids: CASSPWGGTNEKLFF. CDR3 DNA: TGTGCCAGCAGTCCCTGGGGAGGCACTAATGAAAAACTGTTTTTT.

The V gene is TRBV15, the J gene TRBJ1-2, with a tentative D call TRBD1 (5 bases). Germline CDR1 and CDR2: LNHNV and YYDKDF (reference sequence). V lost 5 bases to trimming and J lost 3 bases, with 13 bases between them. The CDR3 runs to 14 residues. The CDR3: CATSGSTAYYGYTF. The CDR3 DNA reads as TGTGCCACCAGCGGGTCGACAGCATACTATGGCTACACCTTC. Supplemented by reference TRBV15 and TRBJ1-2, the full variable domain reads DAMVIQNPRYQVTQFGKPVTLSCSQTLNHNVMYWYQQKSSQAPKLLFHYYDKDFNNEADTPDNFQSRRPNTSFCFLDIRSPGLGDTAMYLCATSGSTAYYGYTFGSGTRLTVV.

V gene TRBV7-2 combines with J gene TRBJ1-1, with TRBD1 identical over 8 bases. This CDR3 has 15 amino acids. Germline V gene sequence: CDR1 SGHTA, CDR2 FQGNSA. Germline trimming cut 5 bases from V and 4 bases from J; bases unmatched to any gene: 9. The CDR3 here is CASSPQGGDSTEAFF. As DNA, the CDR3 is TGTGCCAGCAGCCCACAGGGGGGTGACAGCACTGAAGCTTTCTTT.

The rearrangement joins TRBV11-2 to TRBJ1-2; D perhaps matches TRBD1 (5 bases). CDR1 is SGHAT, CDR2 FQNNGV, per germline. The V gene lost 4 bases and the J gene lost 4 bases, with 16 bases spanning the gap. The CDR3 length is 15 residues. CDR3 in DNA: TGTGCCAGCAGCTCAGACCCTGGGGGGGTCTATGGCTACACCTTC. The encoded protein is CASSSDPGGVYGYTF.

This chain connects TRBV18 to TRBJ2-7; the match to TRBD1 covers 10 bases. The CDR3 runs 16 residues. The ends lost 4 bases at V and 0 bases at J; junction bases unmatched: 6. Per the germline V gene, CDR1 is KGHSH and CDR2 is LQKENI. The DNA for the CDR3 is TGTGCCAGCTCACAAGGGGACAGGGGATACTCCTACGAGCAGTACTTC. Its protein product is CASSQGDRGYSYEQYF. The full variable domain, with the rest looked up from reference TRBV18 and TRBJ2-7, is NAGVMQNPRHLVRRRGQEARLRCSPMKGHSHVYWYRQLPEEGLKFMVYLQKENIIDESGMPKERFSAEFPKEGPSILRIQQVVRGDSAAYFCASSQGDRGYSYEQYFGPGTRLTVT.

This clone has only one observation. This chain uses TRBV19 with TRBJ1-1, with TRBD1 matching 9 bases. Germline V lookup: CDR1 LNHDA, CDR2 SQIVND (reference sequence). The CDR3 is made up of 19 amino acids. Germline trimming cut 5 bases from V and 0 bases from J; bases unmatched to any gene: 16. The CDR3 reads CASSLALTGGPFMNTEAFF. CDR3 DNA: TGTGCCAGTAGTCTGGCCCTGACAGGGGGACCCTTCATGAACACTGAAGCTTTCTTT.